This entry is about one T cell receptor (beta chain). Its cognate antigen is unknown. Germline is not matched at one junction end, which may reflect a read error. The sample belongs to a study of T cells in Graves' hyperthyroidism and ophthalmopathy. On the study more broadly: Specimen type is peripheral blood, collected at initial diagnosis prior to any treatment. Study outcomes and limitations: Most clonotypes expanded in thyroid above 0.001 were likewise present in blood.

Germline CDR1 MNHEY, CDR2 SVGAGI. This CDR3 comprises 13 residues. No ophthalmopathy progression within 18 months constituted stable Graves' hyperthyroidism. Source material for PBMCs was over 7.5 ml fresh peripheral blood. Regions amplified from RNA transcripts were the TCR beta CDR3 regions. The study used the HTBI primer set for a first-round RT-PCR of the TCR CDR3. Via MiXCR, TCRdb re-called the multiplex PCR reads, giving one row per CDR3 protein. In the table there are about 840,000 distinct CDR3 sequences, over 35% of which are singletons. The chain uses TRBV6-5 and TRBJ1-2; possible D gene TRBD1, 5 bases. The clonotype comes from a man younger than 35 with Graves' hyperthyroidism. Material for sequencing was blood. CDR3 sequence reads: CAISYAGTHGYTF. For the CDR3, the DNA is TGTGCCATCAGTTACGCGGGGACCCATGGCTACACCTTC.